This TCR beta chain was profiled in a study of vaccination effects on CD4 cells after COVID-19. Profiled with immunoSEQ multiplex PCR; TCRdb holds only in-frame clones, not every one. The sample consists of approximately 45,000 clones, roughly 80% of them appearing once. Culture lasted 10 days before CD4+ T cell isolation. Cultures got half-medium changes with IL-2 on days 3 and 7. V dropped 5 bases and J dropped 1 base, with 8 bases sitting between them. CDR3 length: 13 residues. Study findings and constraints: Marked clonal contraction was seen in infection- and vaccine-induced clones late after vaccination.

Of note for this clone: The antigen remains unidentified.

The chain couples TRBV12-3 or TRBV12-4 to TRBJ1-1; D ambiguous. The receptor was derived from a human donor who had a prior SARS-CoV-2 infection. The sample consisted of CD4+ T cells from PBMCs cultured without peptide, taken before COVID-19 vaccination. The chain's CDR3 is CASSPRWNTEAFF. The CDR3, as DNA: TGTGCCAGCAGTCCCAGGTGGAACACTGAAGCTTTCTTT.